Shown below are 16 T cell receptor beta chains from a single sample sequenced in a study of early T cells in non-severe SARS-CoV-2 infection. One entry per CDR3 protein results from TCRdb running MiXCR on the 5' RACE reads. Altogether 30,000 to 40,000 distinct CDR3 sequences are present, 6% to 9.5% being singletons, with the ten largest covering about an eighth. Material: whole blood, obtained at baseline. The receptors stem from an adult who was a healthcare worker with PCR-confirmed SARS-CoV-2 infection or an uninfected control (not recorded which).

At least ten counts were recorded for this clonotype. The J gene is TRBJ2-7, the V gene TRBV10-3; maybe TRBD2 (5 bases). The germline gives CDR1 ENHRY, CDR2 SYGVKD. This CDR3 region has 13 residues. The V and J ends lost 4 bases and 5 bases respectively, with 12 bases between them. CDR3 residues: CAISGMDGNEQYF. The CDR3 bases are TGTGCCATCAGTGGGATGGACGGGAACGAGCAGTACTTC.

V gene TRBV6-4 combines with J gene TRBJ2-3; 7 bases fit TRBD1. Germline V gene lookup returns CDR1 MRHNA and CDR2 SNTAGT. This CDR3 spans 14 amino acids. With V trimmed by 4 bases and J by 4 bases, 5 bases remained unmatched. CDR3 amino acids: CASSGDRTSDTQYF. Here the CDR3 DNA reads TGTGCCAGCAGTGGGGACAGAACTTCAGATACGCAGTATTTT.

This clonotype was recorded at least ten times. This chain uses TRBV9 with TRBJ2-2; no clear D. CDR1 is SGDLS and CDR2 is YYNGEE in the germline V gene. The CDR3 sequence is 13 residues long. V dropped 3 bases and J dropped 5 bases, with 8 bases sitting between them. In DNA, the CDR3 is TGTGCCAGCAGCGCCATGGGTACCGGGGAGCTGTTTTTT. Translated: CASSAMGTGELFF.

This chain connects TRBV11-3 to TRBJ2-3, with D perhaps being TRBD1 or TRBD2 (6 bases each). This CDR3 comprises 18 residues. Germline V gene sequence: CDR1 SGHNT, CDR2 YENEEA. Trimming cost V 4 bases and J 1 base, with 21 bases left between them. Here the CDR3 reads CASSSTRGGPMGTDTQYF. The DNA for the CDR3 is TGTGCCAGCAGCTCCACTCGAGGGGGGCCAATGGGCACAGATACGCAGTATTTT.

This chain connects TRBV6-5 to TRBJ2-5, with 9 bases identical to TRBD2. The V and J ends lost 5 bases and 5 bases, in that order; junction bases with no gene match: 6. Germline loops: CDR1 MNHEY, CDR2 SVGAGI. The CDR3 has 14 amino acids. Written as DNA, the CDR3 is TGTGCCAGCAGTACCGGGACTAGCTTCGAGACCCAGTACTTC. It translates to CASSTGTSFETQYF.

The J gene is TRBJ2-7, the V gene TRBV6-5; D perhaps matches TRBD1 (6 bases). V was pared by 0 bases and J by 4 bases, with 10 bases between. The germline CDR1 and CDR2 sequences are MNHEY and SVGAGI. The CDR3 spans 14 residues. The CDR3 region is CASSYSRTAYEQYF. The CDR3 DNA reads TGTGCCAGCAGTTACTCGCGGACAGCTTACGAGCAGTACTTC.

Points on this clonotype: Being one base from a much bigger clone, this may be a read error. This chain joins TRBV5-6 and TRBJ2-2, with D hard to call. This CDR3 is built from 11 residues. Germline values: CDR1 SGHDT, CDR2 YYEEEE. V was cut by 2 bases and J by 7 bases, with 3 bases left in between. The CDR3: CASSFGGELFF. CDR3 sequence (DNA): TGTGCCAGCAGCTTTGGCGGGGAGCTGTTTTTT.

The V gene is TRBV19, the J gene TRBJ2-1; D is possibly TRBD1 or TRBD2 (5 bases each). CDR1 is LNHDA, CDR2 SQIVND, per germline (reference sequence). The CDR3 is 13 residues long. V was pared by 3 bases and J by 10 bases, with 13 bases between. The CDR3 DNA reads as TGTGCCAGTAGTATGGGTGGGGGATACGAGCAGTTCTTC. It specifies CASSMGGGYEQFF.

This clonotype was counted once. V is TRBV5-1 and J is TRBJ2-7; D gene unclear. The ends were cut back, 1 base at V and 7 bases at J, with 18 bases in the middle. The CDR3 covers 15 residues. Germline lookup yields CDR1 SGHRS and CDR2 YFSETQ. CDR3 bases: TGCGCCAGCAGCTTGACCAATACTGCCTCCGGTGAGCAGTACTTC. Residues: CASSLTNTASGEQYF.

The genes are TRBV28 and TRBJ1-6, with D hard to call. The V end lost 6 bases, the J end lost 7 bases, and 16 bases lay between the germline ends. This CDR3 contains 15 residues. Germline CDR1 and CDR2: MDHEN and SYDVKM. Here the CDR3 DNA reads TGTGCCAGCAGCTTGGGCGATCTGGGGAATTCACCCCTCCACTTT. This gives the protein CASSLGDLGNSPLHF.

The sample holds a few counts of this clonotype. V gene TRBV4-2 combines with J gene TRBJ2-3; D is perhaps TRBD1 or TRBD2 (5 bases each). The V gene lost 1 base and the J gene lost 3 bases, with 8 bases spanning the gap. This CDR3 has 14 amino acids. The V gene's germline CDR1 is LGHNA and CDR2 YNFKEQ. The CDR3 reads CASSQGGTTDTQYF. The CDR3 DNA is TGTGCCAGCAGCCAAGGAGGGACGACAGATACGCAGTATTTT.

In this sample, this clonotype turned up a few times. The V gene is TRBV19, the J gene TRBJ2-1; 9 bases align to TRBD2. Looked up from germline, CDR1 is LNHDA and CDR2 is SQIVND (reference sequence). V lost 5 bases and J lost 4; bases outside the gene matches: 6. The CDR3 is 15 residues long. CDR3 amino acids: CASSLSSGTYNEQFF. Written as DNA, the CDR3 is TGTGCCAGTAGTCTATCTAGCGGGACGTACAATGAGCAGTTCTTC.

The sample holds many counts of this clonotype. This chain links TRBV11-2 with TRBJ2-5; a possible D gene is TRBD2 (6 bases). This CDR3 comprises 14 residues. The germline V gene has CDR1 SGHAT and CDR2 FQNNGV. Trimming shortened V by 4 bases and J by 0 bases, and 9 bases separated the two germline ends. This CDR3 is CASSSRGYQETQYF. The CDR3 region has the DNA TGTGCCAGCAGCTCCCGGGGGTACCAAGAGACCCAGTACTTC. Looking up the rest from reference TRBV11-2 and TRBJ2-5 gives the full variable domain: EAGVAQSPRYKIIEKRQSVAFWCNPISGHATLYWYQQILGQGPKLLIQFQNNGVVDDSQLPKDRFSAERLKGVDSTLKIQPAKLEDSAVYLCASSSRGYQETQYFGPGTRLLVL.

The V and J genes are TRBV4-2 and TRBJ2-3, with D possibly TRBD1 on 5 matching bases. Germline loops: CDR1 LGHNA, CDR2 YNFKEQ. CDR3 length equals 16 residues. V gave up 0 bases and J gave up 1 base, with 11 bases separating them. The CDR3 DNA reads TGTGCCAGCAGCCAAGATCCCAGGGTCGGCACAGATACGCAGTATTTT. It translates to CASSQDPRVGTDTQYF.

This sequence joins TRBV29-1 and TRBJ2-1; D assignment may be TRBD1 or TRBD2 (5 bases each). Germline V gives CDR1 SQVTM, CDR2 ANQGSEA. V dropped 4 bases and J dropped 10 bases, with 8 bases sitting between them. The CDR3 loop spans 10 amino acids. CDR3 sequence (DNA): TGCAGCGTTGGGGGGTACGAGCAGTTCTTC. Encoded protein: CSVGGYEQFF.

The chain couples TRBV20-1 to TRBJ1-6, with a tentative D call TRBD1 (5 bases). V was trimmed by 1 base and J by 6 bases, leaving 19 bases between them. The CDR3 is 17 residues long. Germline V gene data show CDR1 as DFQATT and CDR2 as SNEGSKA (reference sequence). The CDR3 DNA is TGCAGTGCTAGAGCCGGGACGGACCCCGGGGGTAATTCACCCCTCCACTTT. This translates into CSARAGTDPGGNSPLHF.